This entry lists 15 T cell receptor beta chains sequenced from one sample in a study of blood T cell repertoires in COVID-19. Only in-frame clones appear in the TCRdb table, and some are missing; sequencing was by immunoSEQ multiplex PCR. This table has tens of thousands of clones, 75% to 90% appearing once. The sequencing sample was made of peripheral blood. The receptors stem from a human donor in a cohort sampled during active COVID-19. The donor label of this sample is uncertain.

The chain combines TRBV3-1 (or the pseudogene TRBV3-2) with TRBJ1-2; 9 nucleotides align to TRBD1. The CDR3 covers 15 residues. Germline CDR1 is LGHDT and CDR2 is YNNKEL (reference sequence). V trimming: 7 bases; J trimming: 10 bases; junction bases outside the gene matches: 16. CDR3 in amino acids: CASTQGDRESFVYTF. CDR3 sequence (DNA): TGTGCCAGCACCCAGGGGGACAGGGAATCCTTTGTCTACACCTTC.

J is TRBJ1-3 and V is TRBV5-1; maybe TRBD1 (6 bases). V was cut by 0 bases and J by 3 bases, with 10 bases left in between. CDR3 length: 15 residues. The germline V gene encodes CDR1 SGHRS and CDR2 YFSETQ. The CDR3 reads CASSLGTVIGNTIYF. The CDR3 DNA follows: TGCGCCAGCAGCTTGGGGACAGTAATTGGAAACACCATATATTTT.

The V and J genes are TRBV5-4 and TRBJ2-2; 10 nucleotides match TRBD1. This CDR3 spans 16 amino acids. V lost 1 base and J lost 6; bases outside the gene matches: 6. CDR1 and CDR2 (germline): SGHNT, YYREEE (reference sequence). CDR3 nucleotides: TGTGCCAGCAGCTTGTTTGGGGACAGGGGTGCCGGGGAGCTGTTTTTT. Translation gives CASSLFGDRGAGELFF.

This clone was picked up one time. The chain uses TRBV5-6 and TRBJ2-7; TRBD1 matches 7 bases. J was trimmed by 0 bases and V by 4 bases; bases with no gene match: 7. CDR3 size: 15 residues. CDR1 SGHDT and CDR2 YYEEEE come from the germline V gene. CDR3 in DNA: TGTGCCAGCAGCACACCGGGACAGACCTCCTACGAGCAGTACTTC. Translating it yields CASSTPGQTSYEQYF.

V and J are TRBV3-1 (or the pseudogene TRBV3-2) and TRBJ2-3; no definite D call. This CDR3 comprises 14 residues. Germline V CDR1 and CDR2: LGHDT, YNNKEL (reference sequence). Trimming cost V 1 base and J 3 bases, with 8 bases left between them. CDR3 coding DNA: TGTGCCAGCAGCCAAGGATCCGGTACAGATACGCAGTATTTT. Its protein is CASSQGSGTDTQYF.

This chain uses TRBV9 with TRBJ1-1, with a possible D match to TRBD1 (5 bases). This CDR3 region has 14 residues. Trimming removed 3 bases at V and 1 base at J, with 10 bases between. Per the germline V gene, CDR1 is SGDLS and CDR2 is YYNGEE. The CDR3 reads CASSAGLQNTEAFF. As DNA, the CDR3 is TGTGCCAGCAGCGCGGGACTCCAGAACACTGAAGCTTTCTTT.

J is TRBJ1-1 and V is TRBV9; D uncertain. V gave up 4 bases and J gave up 4 bases, with 14 bases separating them. Germline V gene data show CDR1 as SGDLS and CDR2 as YYNGEE. CDR3 length: 14 residues. CDR3 region: CASSPGGLVTEAFF. The CDR3 nucleotides read TGTGCCAGCAGCCCCGGAGGGTTGGTCACTGAAGCTTTCTTT.

This chain connects TRBV2 to TRBJ1-3; D uncertain. The CDR3 covers 17 residues. The V end was cut by 2 bases, the J end by 0 bases, with 14 bases between. Germline CDR1 is SNHLY and CDR2 is FYNNEI. The CDR3 region has the DNA TGTGCCAGCAGTGAATTGGGAGGGCTCAGCTCTGGAAACACCATATATTTT. It is translated as CASSELGGLSSGNTIYF.

The genes are TRBV28 and TRBJ1-2, with 9 nucleotides matching TRBD1. CDR3 length equals 14 residues. J was trimmed by 7 bases and V by 4 bases; bases with no gene match: 7. In germline, CDR1 is MDHEN, CDR2 SYDVKM. The CDR3 nucleotides read TGTGCCAGCAGTTCCCTGCACAGGGGGCTTGGCTACACCTTC. Its protein is CASSSLHRGLGYTF.

The rearrangement joins TRBV9 to TRBJ1-2; 7 bases align to TRBD1. The CDR3 has 17 amino acids. Trimming took 0 bases from V and 4 from J; bases not matched to a gene: 12. Germline V CDR1 and CDR2: SGDLS, YYNGEE. As DNA, the CDR3 is TGTGCCAGCAGCGTAGGGAGTTCAGGGGGAATGGCCTATGGCTACACCTTC. Protein: CASSVGSSGGMAYGYTF.

The chain couples TRBV3-1 (or the pseudogene TRBV3-2) to TRBJ2-3; D uncertain. CDR1 is LGHDT, CDR2 YNNKEL, per germline (reference sequence). The CDR3 spans 17 residues. The ends were cut back, 2 bases at V and 1 base at J, with 16 bases in the middle. This CDR3 is CASSQPLGVVGTDTQYF. The CDR3 DNA sequence: TGTGCCAGCAGCCAACCTCTAGGAGTGGTAGGCACAGATACGCAGTATTTT.

The rearrangement joins TRBV12-3 or TRBV12-4 to TRBJ2-7; tentative D call: TRBD1 (5 bases). The CDR3 has 13 amino acids. V was cut by 3 bases and J by 1 base, with 7 bases left in between. In nucleotides, the CDR3 is TGTGCCAGCAGTTTGTCAGGGTCCTACGAGCAGTACTTC. Protein product: CASSLSGSYEQYF.

About this clone: The DNA is left out, because the CDR3 cannot be placed on it with certainty; the CDR3 is given as TCRdb lists it. The chain carries TRBV6-5 and TRBJ1-6. Including both end residues, the CDR3 is 13 amino acids long. Germline assignment: CDR1 MNHEY and CDR2 SVGAGI. Here the CDR3 reads CASSSSVNSPLHF.

This rearrangement joins TRBV9 to TRBJ2-6, with D possibly TRBD2 on 5 matching bases. The V end lost 4 bases, the J end lost 2 bases, and 16 bases lay between the germline ends. Germline V CDR1 and CDR2: SGDLS, YYNGEE. This CDR3 region has 17 residues. CDR3 protein: CASSYTNGVTGANVLTF. The CDR3 DNA follows: TGTGCCAGCAGCTATACTAACGGGGTTACTGGGGCCAACGTCCTGACTTTC.

J is TRBJ2-7 and V is TRBV3-1 (or the pseudogene TRBV3-2), with D possibly TRBD2 on 5 matching bases. CDR3 size: 13 residues. Trimming shortened V by 0 bases and J by 5 bases, and 8 bases separated the two germline ends. Germline V gene sequence: CDR1 LGHDT, CDR2 YNNKEL (reference sequence). This CDR3 is CASSQDGRDEQYF. In DNA, the CDR3 is TGTGCCAGCAGCCAAGATGGGCGGGACGAGCAGTACTTC.